The T cell receptor (beta chain) under discussion was sequenced for a study of CD8 T cells in Susac syndrome. It was with random hexamers that 0.5 to 1 ug RNA was reverse transcribed. TCRdb recomputed calls from the immunoSEQ multiplex PCR reads with MiXCR, one row per CDR3 protein. The sample shows fewer than 80,000 distinct CDR3 sequences, 85% to 95% of them seen only once. The sequence was collected from a human donor in good health. Material for sequencing was CD8+ T cells from PBMCs.

The CDR3 nucleotides are TGCAGCGTTGCCGAGGGGGTCGGAGCTTTCTTT. Its translation: CSVAEGVGAFF. This rearrangement joins TRBV29-1 to TRBJ1-1; D is perhaps TRBD1 (6 bases). The CDR3 runs 11 residues. From germline, CDR1 is SQVTM and CDR2 ANQGSEA. Trimming took off 4 bases at V and 10 bases at J, with 13 bases between the two ends.